Shown below are 23 T cell receptor beta chains from a single sample sequenced in a study of blood T cell repertoires in COVID-19. Generated by immunoSEQ multiplex PCR, the TCRdb table keeps only in-frame clones and is missing some. The profile shows about 200,000 clones, approximately 85% of them singletons. The sequenced material came from peripheral blood. The receptors here all came from a woman over 75 with acute or convalescent COVID-19.

V gene TRBV30 combines with J gene TRBJ2-7; possible D gene TRBD2, 6 bases. CDR1 and CDR2 from the germline V gene are GTSNPN and SVGIG (reference sequence). V was shortened by 0 bases and J by 4 bases, with 10 bases between the two germline ends. This CDR3 is 13 amino acids long. DNA of the CDR3: TGTGCCTGGAGTGTTGGCGGGGATTACGAGCAGTACTTC. Its protein product is CAWSVGGDYEQYF.

The V gene is TRBV5-1, the J gene TRBJ2-3; D is perhaps TRBD1 (5 bases). V shed 3 bases and J shed 6 bases, with 11 bases lying between them. The CDR3 runs 13 residues. Germline V CDR1 and CDR2: SGHRS, YFSETQ. This chain's CDR3 is CASSYSPGDTQYF. For the CDR3, the DNA is TGCGCCAGCAGCTACTCACCAGGGGATACGCAGTATTTT. The full variable domain, in which reference TRBV5-1 and TRBJ2-3 provide the parts outside the CDR3, is KAGVTQTPRYLIKTRGQQVTLSCSPISGHRSVSWYQQTPGQGLQFLFEYFSETQRNKGNFPGRFSGRQFSNSRSEMNVSTLELGDSALYLCASSYSPGDTQYFGPGTRLTVL.

The rearrangement links TRBV18 to TRBJ2-3; D is unclear. The V gene's germline CDR1 is KGHSH and CDR2 LQKENI. V was clipped by 0 bases and J by 5 bases, with 6 bases between them. CDR3 length: 13 residues. The CDR3 spells CASSPPAEDTQYF. CDR3 nucleotides: TGTGCCAGCTCACCACCGGCCGAAGATACGCAGTATTTT.

V is TRBV15 and J is TRBJ2-1; 7 bases match TRBD2. V was pared by 5 bases and J by 5 bases, with 15 bases of the junction left unmatched. This CDR3 has 17 amino acids. Germline assignment: CDR1 LNHNV and CDR2 YYDKDF (reference sequence). CDR3 in amino acids: CATSSKRGGIFDNEQFF. CDR3 in DNA: TGTGCCACCAGCTCAAAACGCGGGGGAATTTTCGACAATGAGCAGTTCTTC.

V is TRBV30 and J is TRBJ2-1, with TRBD2 matching 14 bases. Trimming cost V 6 bases and J 6 bases; bases outside gene matches: 10. This CDR3 is 16 amino acids long. The germline CDR1 and CDR2 sequences are GTSNPN and SVGIG (reference sequence). DNA for the CDR3: TGTGCCTGTTTTGGGACTAGCGGGAGTTGGGGCAATGAGCAGTTCTTC. It codes for CACFGTSGSWGNEQFF.

The gene calls are TRBV6-5 and TRBJ1-3; no clear D gene. The length of the CDR3 is 13 residues. The ends were cut back, 8 bases at V and 0 bases at J, with 8 bases in the middle. Germline values: CDR1 MNHEY, CDR2 SVGAGI. The chain's CDR3 is CASSLVSGNTIYF. Here the CDR3 DNA reads TGTGCCAGCTCCCTCGTCTCTGGAAACACCATATATTTT.

The chain joins TRBV19 to TRBJ2-1, with TRBD2 identical over 9 bases. The CDR3 is made up of 15 amino acids. Trimming at V came to 1 base and at J to 7 bases, leaving 5 bases not matched to a gene. Germline CDR1 reads LNHDA; CDR2 reads SQIVND (reference sequence). This CDR3 is CASSIGGTSSNEQFF. CDR3 nucleotides: TGTGCCAGTAGTATAGGCGGGACTAGCAGTAATGAGCAGTTCTTC.

The genes are TRBV2 and TRBJ1-1, with a possible D match to TRBD1 (6 bases). CDR3 length: 14 amino acids. Trimming stripped 5 bases from V and 5 bases from J, with 15 bases between. Germline CDR1 reads SNHLY; CDR2 reads FYNNEI. DNA for the CDR3: TGTGCCAGCAGTTTACAGGGAGAGAGGACTGAAGCTTTCTTT. This sequence encodes CASSLQGERTEAFF.

V usage is TRBV4-1 and J usage is TRBJ2-1; D is undetermined. CDR1 and CDR2 from the germline V gene are MGHRA and YSYEKL. Trimming left V 1 base short and J 2 bases short, with 15 bases between. CDR3 length: 17 amino acids. The CDR3 DNA reads TGCGCCAGCAGCCAAGGGCGAGCTAGGTCCACCTACAATGAGCAGTTCTTC. Protein: CASSQGRARSTYNEQFF.

This clone was detected a few times. The chain recombines TRBV30 with TRBJ1-2; 8 bases fit TRBD1. CDR3 length equals 15 residues. Trimming removed 5 bases from V and 2 bases from J; junction bases left unmatched: 10. The germline V gene has CDR1 GTSNPN and CDR2 SVGIG (reference sequence). The CDR3 DNA reads TGTGCCTGGCGCGGACAGGGTTCGGGCAACTATGGCTACACCTTC. Translating gives CAWRGQGSGNYGYTF.

This chain joins TRBV4-3 and TRBJ1-2; no firm D call. CDR3 length equals 16 residues. CDR1 is LGHNA and CDR2 is YSLEER in the germline V gene. The V and J ends lost 0 bases and 4 bases respectively, with 15 bases between them. The CDR3 DNA follows: TGCGCCAGCAGCCAAGATCAAGGAATTCACAGCTATGGCTACACCTTC. Translating gives CASSQDQGIHSYGYTF.

V and J are TRBV19 and TRBJ2-1; D remains unclear. The CDR3 is 13 residues long. V was pared by 8 bases and J by 3 bases, with 11 bases between. Germline V gene sequence: CDR1 LNHDA, CDR2 SQIVND (reference sequence). CDR3 nucleotide sequence: TGTGCCAGTCGATTGAGACTCTACAATGAGCAGTTCTTC. This gives the protein CASRLRLYNEQFF.

The chain has TRBV5-1 and TRBJ2-1, with TRBD1 matching 8 bases. CDR1 SGHRS and CDR2 YFSETQ come from the germline V gene. The CDR3 contains 12 residues. J was trimmed by 5 bases and V by 6 bases; bases with no gene match: 1. CDR3 sequence: CASKGQDNEQFF. Here the CDR3 DNA reads TGCGCCAGCAAGGGACAGGACAATGAGCAGTTCTTC. The variable domain in full, with the rest retrieved from reference TRBV5-1 and TRBJ2-1, is KAGVTQTPRYLIKTRGQQVTLSCSPISGHRSVSWYQQTPGQGLQFLFEYFSETQRNKGNFPGRFSGRQFSNSRSEMNVSTLELGDSALYLCASKGQDNEQFFGPGTRLTVL.

The table lists this clone with a few counts. The V and J genes are TRBV24-1 and TRBJ1-5, with TRBD1 identical over 7 bases. Germline-derived CDR1 and CDR2 are KGHDR and SFDVKD. Trimming removed 9 bases from V and 3 bases from J; junction bases left unmatched: 4. This CDR3 region has 13 residues. DNA of the CDR3: TGTGCCACCGCCAGGGGGGTCAATCAGCCCCAGCATTTT. Residues: CATARGVNQPQHF.

The chain carries TRBV7-2 and TRBJ2-5; 10 bases fit TRBD1. The ends lost 4 bases at V and 5 bases at J; junction bases unmatched: 4. The CDR3 spans 14 residues. Looked up from germline, CDR1 is SGHTA and CDR2 is FQGNSA. CDR3 DNA sequence: TGTGCCAGCAGCTACGACAGGGGGCTGGAGACCCAGTACTTC. It translates to CASSYDRGLETQYF.

This chain connects TRBV28 to TRBJ2-7, with 9 nucleotides matching TRBD1. This CDR3 has 16 amino acids. Germline V lookup: CDR1 MDHEN, CDR2 SYDVKM. With 1 base clipped from V and 5 bases from J, the junction kept 9 bases outside the gene matches. The chain's CDR3 is CASSLSPGQGRDEQYF. CDR3 sequence (DNA): TGTGCCAGCAGTTTATCGCCCGGACAGGGGAGGGACGAGCAGTACTTC.

Regarding this clone: The identical CDR3 is also encoded by other nucleotide sequences in the sample. The chain recombines TRBV18 with TRBJ1-2; D is ambiguous. Germline V CDR1 and CDR2: KGHSH, LQKENI. This CDR3 region has 14 residues. Deletions cut 2 bases from V and 1 base from J, with 8 bases between. The CDR3 sequence is CASSPAGDNYGYTF. For the CDR3, the DNA is TGTGCCAGCTCACCAGCAGGTGATAACTATGGCTACACCTTC.

This chain links TRBV6-6 with TRBJ1-1, with a tentative D call TRBD1 (6 bases). This CDR3 region has 15 residues. V was trimmed by 2 bases and J by 1 base, leaving 11 bases between them. Germline V gene lookup returns CDR1 MNHNY and CDR2 SVGAGI (reference sequence). The CDR3 DNA follows: TGTGCCAGCAGTTACAGGGGGGGAAGGAACACTGAAGCTTTCTTT. This sequence encodes CASSYRGGRNTEAFF.

The gene calls are TRBV5-1 and TRBJ2-7; weak D call: TRBD2 (5 bases). The V gene's germline CDR1 is SGHRS and CDR2 YFSETQ. Trimming left V 4 bases short and J 3 bases short, with 14 bases between. This CDR3 contains 14 residues. The CDR3 nucleotides read TGCGCCAGCAGCGAGGGATCTGGAGGCTACGAGCAGTACTTC. This encodes CASSEGSGGYEQYF.

The chain uses TRBV12-3 or TRBV12-4 and TRBJ2-2; D gene unclear. Trimming took off 7 bases at V and 1 base at J, with 7 bases between the two ends. The CDR3 consists of 13 residues. The CDR3 bases are TGTGCCAGCATCTACCTGAACACCGGGGAGCTGTTTTTT. Its translation: CASIYLNTGELFF.

This clone was seen a handful of times. The CDR3 here is CASSPPDRIWEQYF. The CDR3 nucleotides read TGTGCCAGCAGTCCGCCGGACAGGATTTGGGAGCAGTACTTC. This rearrangement joins TRBV28 to TRBJ2-7, with 7 bases lining up with TRBD1. The CDR3 totals 14 residues. The trim removed 5 bases at V and 7 bases at J, leaving 11 bases unmatched. Germline CDR1 reads MDHEN; CDR2 reads SYDVKM. The full variable domain, in which reference TRBV28 and TRBJ2-7 provide the parts outside the CDR3, is DVKVTQSSRYLVKRTGEKVFLECVQDMDHENMFWYRQDPGLGLRLIYFSYDVKMKEKGDIPEGYSVSREKKERFSLILESASTNQTSMYLCASSPPDRIWEQYFGPGTRLTVT.

V and J are TRBV19 and TRBJ2-7; 8 bases fit TRBD2. This CDR3 spans 14 amino acids. CDR1 LNHDA and CDR2 SQIVND come from the germline V gene (reference sequence). V shed 1 base, J shed 7 bases, and the junction held 6 bases outside the gene matches. CDR3 protein: CASSIAGGPGEQYF. CDR3 coding DNA: TGTGCCAGTAGTATAGCGGGAGGGCCCGGGGAGCAGTACTTC.

The CDR3 DNA follows: TGTGCCAGCAGTGAAGGTTTAGGCAGGTCGAATTCACCCCTCCACTTT. It is translated as CASSEGLGRSNSPLHF. The rearrangement joins TRBV2 to TRBJ1-6; D remains ambiguous. Germline CDR1 is SNHLY and CDR2 is FYNNEI. Deletions cut 1 base from V and 7 bases from J, with 14 bases between. The CDR3 consists of 16 residues.